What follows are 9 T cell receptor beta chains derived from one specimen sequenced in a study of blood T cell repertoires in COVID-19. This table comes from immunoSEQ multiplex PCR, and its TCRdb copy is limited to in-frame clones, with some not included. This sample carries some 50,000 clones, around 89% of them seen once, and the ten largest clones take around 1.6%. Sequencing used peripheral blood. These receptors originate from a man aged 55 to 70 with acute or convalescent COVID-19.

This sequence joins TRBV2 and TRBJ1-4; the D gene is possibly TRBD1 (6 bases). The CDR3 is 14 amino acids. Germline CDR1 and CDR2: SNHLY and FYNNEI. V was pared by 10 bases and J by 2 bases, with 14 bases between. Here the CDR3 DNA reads TGTGCCACCAGAAGGGGGTTCACTAATGAAAAACTGTTTTTT. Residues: CATRRGFTNEKLFF.

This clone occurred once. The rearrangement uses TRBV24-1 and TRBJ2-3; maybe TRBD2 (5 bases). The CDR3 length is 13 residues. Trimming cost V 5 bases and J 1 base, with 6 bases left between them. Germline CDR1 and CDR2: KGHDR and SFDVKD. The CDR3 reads CATSVGGTDTQYF. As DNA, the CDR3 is TGTGCCACCAGTGTGGGAGGCACAGATACGCAGTATTTT.

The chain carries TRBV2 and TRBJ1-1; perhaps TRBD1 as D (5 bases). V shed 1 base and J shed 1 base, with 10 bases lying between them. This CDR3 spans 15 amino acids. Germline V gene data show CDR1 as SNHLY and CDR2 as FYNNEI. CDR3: CASSEDGGRNTEAFF. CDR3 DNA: TGTGCCAGCAGTGAAGATGGGGGGAGGAACACTGAAGCTTTCTTT.

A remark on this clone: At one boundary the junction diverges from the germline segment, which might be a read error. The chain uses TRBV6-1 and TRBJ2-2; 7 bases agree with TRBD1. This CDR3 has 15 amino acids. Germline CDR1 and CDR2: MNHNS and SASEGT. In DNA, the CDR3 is TGTGCCAGCAGGGAAGGGACAGTCAACACCGGGGAGCTGTTTTTT. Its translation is CASREGTVNTGELFF.

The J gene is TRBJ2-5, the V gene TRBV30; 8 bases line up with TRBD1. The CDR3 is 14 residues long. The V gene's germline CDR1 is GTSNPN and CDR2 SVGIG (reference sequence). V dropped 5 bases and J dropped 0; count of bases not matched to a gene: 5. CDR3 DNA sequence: TGTGCCTGGGAACGGGACAGGCACCAAGAGACCCAGTACTTC. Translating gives CAWERDRHQETQYF.

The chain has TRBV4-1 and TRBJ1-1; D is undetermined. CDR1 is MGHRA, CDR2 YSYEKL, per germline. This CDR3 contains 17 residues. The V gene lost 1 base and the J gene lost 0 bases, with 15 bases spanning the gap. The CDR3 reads CASSQGAGISMNTEAFF. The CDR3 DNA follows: TGCGCCAGCAGCCAAGGGGCAGGAATTTCTATGAACACTGAAGCTTTCTTT.

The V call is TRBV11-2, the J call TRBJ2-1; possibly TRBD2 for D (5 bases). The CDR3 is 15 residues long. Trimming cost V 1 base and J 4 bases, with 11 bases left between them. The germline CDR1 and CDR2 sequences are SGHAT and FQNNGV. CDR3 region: CASSLARGQYNEQFF. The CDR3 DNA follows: TGTGCCAGCAGCTTAGCTCGGGGTCAGTACAATGAGCAGTTCTTC. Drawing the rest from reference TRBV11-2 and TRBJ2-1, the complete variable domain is EAGVAQSPRYKIIEKRQSVAFWCNPISGHATLYWYQQILGQGPKLLIQFQNNGVVDDSQLPKDRFSAERLKGVDSTLKIQPAKLEDSAVYLCASSLARGQYNEQFFGPGTRLTVL.

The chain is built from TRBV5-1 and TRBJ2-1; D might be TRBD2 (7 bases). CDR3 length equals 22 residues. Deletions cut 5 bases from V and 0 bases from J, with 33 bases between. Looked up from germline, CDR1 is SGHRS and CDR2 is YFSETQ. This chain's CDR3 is CASSPFGIIPGGKSSSYNEQFF. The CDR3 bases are TGCGCCAGCAGTCCCTTTGGAATCATTCCGGGGGGCAAATCGAGCTCCTACAATGAGCAGTTCTTC.

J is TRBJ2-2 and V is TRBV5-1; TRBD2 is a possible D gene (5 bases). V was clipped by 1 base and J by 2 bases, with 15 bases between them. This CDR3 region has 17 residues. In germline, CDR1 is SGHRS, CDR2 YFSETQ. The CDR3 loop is CASSLRAAGVNTGELFF. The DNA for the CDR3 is TGCGCCAGCAGCTTGCGAGCCGCCGGGGTCAACACCGGGGAGCTGTTTTTT.